This TCR beta chain originates from a study of shared clonotypes between healthy human individuals. Profiling relied on immunoSEQ multiplex PCR, and the TCRdb table lists in-frame clones only, not all of them. The profile shows around 530,000 clones, around three quarters of them singletons. In germline, CDR1 is SGHNT, CDR2 YYREEE (reference sequence). After removal of 3 bases from V and 5 bases from J, the junction contained 7 bases not matched to a gene. The CDR3 runs 15 residues. The table lists this clone with a few counts. The clonotype comes from a woman between 40 and 50 years old in good health. Some clones in this sample may be carry-over from other donors' samples. Sequenced material: PBMCs. The chain uses TRBV5-4 and TRBJ2-2; the match to TRBD2 covers 7 bases. CDR3 residues: CASSSDGRRTGELFF. Written as DNA, the CDR3 is TGTGCCAGCAGCTCCGACGGGAGGCGTACCGGGGAGCTGTTTTTT.